Shown below are 22 T cell receptor beta chains from a single sample sequenced in a study of T-cell reconstitution after alpha-beta-depleted transplantation in children. Unique molecular identifiers were built into the TCRbeta library. TCRdb ran MiXCR on the PCR reads and lists one entry per CDR3 protein. The data hold 230,000 or so distinct CDR3 sequences, with approximately 9.9% observed a single time. This specimen consisted of PBMCs from the stem cell graft donor, obtained from the stem cell graft. The receptors here all came from a human donor who donated a stem cell graft to a child with SCID.

This clonotype was counted ten times or more. V usage is TRBV7-2 and J usage is TRBJ2-7; a possible D gene is TRBD2 (6 bases). CDR1 is SGHTA and CDR2 is FQGNSA in the germline V gene. CDR3 length equals 16 residues. Trimming removed 5 bases at V and 0 bases at J, with 17 bases between. The CDR3 DNA is TGTGCCAGCAGCCTCCGCCCCGTGGGACTCTCCTACGAGCAGTACTTC. Translation: CASSLRPVGLSYEQYF.

This clonotype was picked up many times. This chain's CDR3 is CASSLASGGINTEAFF. CDR3 sequence (DNA): TGCGCCAGCAGCTTGGCCTCTGGGGGGATTAACACTGAAGCTTTCTTT. The V gene is TRBV5-1, the J gene TRBJ1-1, with D possibly matching TRBD1 (5 bases). The germline V and J ends were trimmed by 0 bases and 2 bases, with 14 bases remaining between them. Germline V gives CDR1 SGHRS, CDR2 YFSETQ. The length of the CDR3 is 16 residues.

The table lists this clonotype with many counts. The rearrangement joins TRBV11-2 to TRBJ1-3; D is unclear. CDR3 size: 14 residues. Germline values: CDR1 SGHAT, CDR2 FQNNGV. V dropped 5 bases and J dropped 4 bases, with 12 bases sitting between them. The CDR3 DNA sequence: TGTGCCAGCAGCCTCGGCAGCCTCGGAAACACCATATATTTT. Protein sequence: CASSLGSLGNTIYF.

This clonotype has ten or more counts. This chain connects TRBV20-1 to TRBJ1-1; D gene ambiguous. Germline CDR1 DFQATT, CDR2 SNEGSKA (reference sequence). The CDR3 contains 12 residues. Between the trimmed V and J ends, which lost 2 bases and 5 bases, there was a span of 9 bases. CDR3 nucleotides: TGCAGTGCTAGATCCGGGAATACTGAAGCTTTCTTT. Its translation: CSARSGNTEAFF.

This clonotype was seen repeatedly, ten times or more. The CDR3: CASSLRASGNTIYF. The CDR3 region has the DNA TGTGCCAGCAGTTTGCGGGCCTCTGGAAACACCATATATTTT. The chain couples TRBV12-3 or TRBV12-4 to TRBJ1-3; D unclear. The CDR3 loop spans 14 amino acids. V lost 3 bases to trimming and J lost 0 bases, with 6 bases between them.

This clonotype has a count of ten or more. This chain uses TRBV7-2 with TRBJ2-5; 10 nucleotides align to TRBD2. Germline V gene data show CDR1 as SGHTA and CDR2 as FQGNSA. The junction had 6 bases not matched to a gene; V was cut back by 3 bases and J by 5 bases. The CDR3 sequence is 15 residues long. CDR3 sequence: CASSFAILAGETQYF. DNA for the CDR3: TGTGCCAGCAGCTTCGCCATACTAGCGGGGGAGACCCAGTACTTC.

V is TRBV5-1 and J is TRBJ1-1, with no clear D. The V gene's germline CDR1 is SGHRS and CDR2 YFSETQ. Trimming removed 4 bases from V and 3 bases from J, with 10 bases in between. The CDR3 extends over 13 amino acids. In nucleotides, the CDR3 is TGCGCCAGCAGCGGGCCCCAGGACACTGAAGCTTTCTTT. Translation gives CASSGPQDTEAFF.

This clonotype was observed a handful of times. The genes are TRBV15 and TRBJ1-2; D is uncertain. The V gene's germline CDR1 is LNHNV and CDR2 YYDKDF (reference sequence). Trimming left V 0 bases short and J 4 bases short, with 9 bases between. The length of the CDR3 is 14 residues. In DNA, the CDR3 is TGTGCCACCAGCAGAGATCGGAAAAGCTATGGCTACACCTTC. Encoded protein: CATSRDRKSYGYTF.

In its sample, this clonotype was seen many times. This chain connects TRBV20-1 to TRBJ2-3; the D is unclear. Germline CDR1 reads DFQATT; CDR2 reads SNEGSKA (reference sequence). The CDR3 loop spans 14 amino acids. Trimming took off 1 base at V and 5 bases at J, with 13 bases between the two ends. The chain's CDR3 is CSARGGGSLDTQYF. In nucleotides, the CDR3 is TGCAGTGCTAGAGGGGGTGGTAGCTTAGATACGCAGTATTTT.

The sample holds many counts of this clonotype. The junction departs from germline at one end; a sequencing error may be responsible. The chain recombines TRBV7-8 with TRBJ2-2; no clear D. The CDR3 spans 11 residues. In germline, CDR1 is SGHVS, CDR2 FQNEAQ. As DNA, the CDR3 is TGTGCCAGCAGCTCCCCCGGCGAGCTGTTTTTT. It is translated as CASSSPGELFF. Full variable domain (missing parts from reference TRBV7-8 and TRBJ2-2): GAGVSQSPRYKVAKRGQDVALRCDPISGHVSLFWYQQALGQGPEFLTYFQNEAQLDKSGLPSDRFFAERPEGSVSTLKIQRTQQEDSAVYLCASSSPGELFFGEGSRLTVL.

There are many counts of this clonotype. V gene TRBV12-3 or TRBV12-4 combines with J gene TRBJ1-3; D call uncertain. This CDR3 spans 15 amino acids. V was clipped by 6 bases and J by 0 bases, with 12 bases between them. As DNA, the CDR3 is TGTGCCAGCAGCCCCAGACGGGACTCTGGAAACACCATATATTTT. Protein sequence: CASSPRRDSGNTIYF.

Note on this clonotype: One base away lies a much larger clone, so this may be a sequencing read error. The chain joins TRBV20-1 to TRBJ1-2; TRBD1 agrees at 9 bases. This CDR3 has 14 amino acids. The junction had 13 bases not matched to a gene; V was cut back by 2 bases and J by 12 bases. Germline V gene data show CDR1 as DFQATT and CDR2 as SNEGSKA (reference sequence). The CDR3 loop is CSARFGTGQGGHTF. CDR3 in DNA: TGCAGTGCTAGATTCGGGACAGGGCAGGGAGGCCACACCTTC.

This clonotype has at least ten counts. This chain joins TRBV30 and TRBJ2-7; no clear D gene. V was cut by 2 bases and J by 2 bases, with 4 bases left in between. Germline values: CDR1 GTSNPN, CDR2 SVGIG (reference sequence). The CDR3 is 11 residues long. As DNA, the CDR3 is TGTGCCTGGAGTTACACCTACGAGCAGTACTTC. Translated: CAWSYTYEQYF.

Ten or more counts support this clonotype. The J gene is TRBJ2-7, the V gene TRBV5-1; tentative D call: TRBD2 (5 bases). Germline V gene sequence: CDR1 SGHRS, CDR2 YFSETQ. This CDR3 contains 16 residues. Trimming removed 0 bases from V and 5 bases from J, with 18 bases in between. This chain's CDR3 is CASSLAGVAPWHEQYF. CDR3 nucleotide sequence: TGCGCCAGCAGCTTGGCCGGGGTAGCTCCATGGCACGAGCAGTACTTC.

This clonotype appeared a few times. This CDR3 is CAWSAGTGDYGYTF. The CDR3 DNA reads as TGTGCCTGGAGCGCCGGGACAGGGGACTATGGCTACACCTTC. This sequence joins TRBV30 and TRBJ1-2, with TRBD1 identical over 10 bases. CDR1 and CDR2 (germline): GTSNPN, SVGIG (reference sequence). Trimming took 3 bases from V and 3 from J; bases not matched to a gene: 4. The CDR3 is 14 amino acids.

A note on this clonotype: A read error may be the cause here, since a much bigger clone is one base away. V usage is TRBV3-1 and J usage is TRBJ1-6, with a tentative D call TRBD1 (5 bases). Germline CDR1 LGHDT, CDR2 YNNKEL (reference sequence). CDR3 length: 18 amino acids. CDR3 in DNA: TGTGCCTGCAGCCCTAACGAGGGGCTCCAGTTCGGGCGATCACCCCTCCACTTT. The encoded protein is CACSPNEGLQFGRSPLHF.

This clonotype appeared many times. This chain uses TRBV12-3 or TRBV12-4 with TRBJ2-2; D is ambiguous. This CDR3 is 14 amino acids long. Trimming took 1 base from V and 4 from J, leaving 7 bases between them. CDR3 protein: CASSLGGSTGELFF. The CDR3 DNA is TGTGCCAGCAGTTTAGGGGGTTCCACCGGGGAGCTGTTTTTT.

At least ten counts were recorded for this clonotype. V usage is TRBV4-1 and J usage is TRBJ1-4; the D gene is possibly TRBD1 (5 bases). This CDR3 region has 15 residues. V was cut by 3 bases and J by 8 bases, with 16 bases left in between. Germline values: CDR1 MGHRA, CDR2 YSYEKL. The chain's CDR3 is CASSQGPLGTEKLFF. In DNA, the CDR3 is TGCGCCAGCAGCCAGGGCCCCCTAGGGACCGAAAAACTGTTTTTT.

Remarks on this clonotype: A much larger clone differs from this one at a single base, so this may be a read error. The rearrangement links TRBV24-1 to TRBJ2-7; 8 bases are a match to TRBD1. The CDR3 covers 12 residues. Per germline, CDR1 KGHDR and CDR2 SFDVKD. The CDR3 DNA sequence: TGTGCCACCGGTGACGACAGGGGAGGGCAGTACTTC. Its translation: CATGDDRGGQYF.

The rearrangement links TRBV12-3 or TRBV12-4 to TRBJ1-2, with 8 bases identical to TRBD1. The CDR3 sequence is 13 residues long. J gave up 8 bases and V 5 bases, and 7 bases lay outside the gene matches. The CDR3 nucleotides read TGTGCCAGCAGTCCACGGACAGGGTTCGGCTACACCTTC. As protein: CASSPRTGFGYTF.

This clonotype was observed many times. The chain joins TRBV12-3 or TRBV12-4 to TRBJ2-1, with 10 bases aligning to TRBD1. CDR3 size: 15 residues. Trimming at V came to 3 bases and at J to 5 bases, leaving 4 bases not matched to a gene. CDR3 coding DNA: TGTGCCAGCAGTTTCGCCGGGACAGGGGACAATGAGCAGTTCTTC. The encoded protein is CASSFAGTGDNEQFF.

The chain couples TRBV10-3 to TRBJ2-2; D is perhaps TRBD1 (6 bases). There are 15 residues in the CDR3. Trimming removed 5 bases from V and 3 bases from J, with 13 bases in between. Germline lookup yields CDR1 ENHRY and CDR2 SYGVKD. Written as DNA, the CDR3 is TGTGCCATCAGTTCAGGGGAGATTGACACCGGGGAGCTGTTTTTT. Translation gives CAISSGEIDTGELFF.